In this sample, the clone carrying this T cell receptor beta chain turned up a few times. The data stem from a study of blood T cell repertoires in COVID-19. Whole-study context: T cells, B-cell-depleted T cells, or PBMCs provided the cDNA or gDNA that served as material.

CDR3 length: 20 amino acids. V shed 2 bases and J 4 bases; nucleotides not matched to a gene: 19. Germline CDR1 is ENHRY and CDR2 is SYGVKD. Some clones are missing from TCRdb's copy, which holds only in-frame ones; the method was immunoSEQ multiplex PCR. The table shows some 210,000 clones, with 84% occurring only once. The TCR originated in an older woman with active or convalescent COVID-19. The chain carries TRBV10-3 and TRBJ2-3; 9 bases are a match to TRBD2. Sequencing was carried out using peripheral blood. CDR3 DNA sequence: TGTGCCATCAGTGAGGGAAGGGCAGGACTGATAGCGGGAGAAGCAGATACGCAGTATTTT. Translated: CAISEGRAGLIAGEADTQYF.